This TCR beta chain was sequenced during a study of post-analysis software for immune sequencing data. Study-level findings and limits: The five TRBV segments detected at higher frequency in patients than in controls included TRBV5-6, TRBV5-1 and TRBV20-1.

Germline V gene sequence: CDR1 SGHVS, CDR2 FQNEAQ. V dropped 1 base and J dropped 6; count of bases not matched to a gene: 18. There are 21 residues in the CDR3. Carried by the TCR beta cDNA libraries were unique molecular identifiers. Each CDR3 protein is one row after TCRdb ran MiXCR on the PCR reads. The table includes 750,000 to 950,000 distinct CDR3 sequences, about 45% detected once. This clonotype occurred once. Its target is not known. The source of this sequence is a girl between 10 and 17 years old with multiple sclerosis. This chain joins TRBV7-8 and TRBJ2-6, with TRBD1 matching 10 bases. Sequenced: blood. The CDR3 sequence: CASSLEELGFGTGAEANVLTF. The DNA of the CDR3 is TGTGCCAGCAGCTTAGAGGAATTGGGATTTGGGACAGGGGCTGAGGCCAACGTCCTGACTTTC.